The rows below give T cell receptor beta chains drawn from one sample of a study of blood T cell repertoires in COVID-19. Only in-frame clones appear in the TCRdb table, and some are missing; sequencing was by immunoSEQ multiplex PCR. This sample yields 400,000 to 500,000 clones, of which approximately 90% are seen a single time; 1.4% to 1.5% belongs to the top ten. Sequencing was carried out using PBMCs or T cells enriched from blood (not recorded which). The receptors come from a woman aged 18-29 years who had been exposed to COVID-19. CDR3s leave out the opening cysteine and the closing phenylalanine or tryptophan. The order of the fields is CDR3 protein, V gene, clone size, J gene. Rows may omit the clone size; those that give it use once, few, many or a size class.

CDR3: ASSYDRGAYEQY
V: TRBV11-2
size: -
J: TRBJ2-7

CDR3: ASSLAAGATEAF
V: TRBV9
size: -
J: TRBJ1-1

CDR3: ASSVGQGALGYT
V: TRBV9
size: few
J: TRBJ1-2

CDR3: ASSPLDKLLYGYT
V: TRBV27
size: few
J: TRBJ1-2

CDR3: ASSVKQGTENSPLH
V: TRBV9
size: few
J: TRBJ1-6

CDR3: ASSLTRDRGQPQH
V: TRBV7-2
size: once
J: TRBJ1-5

CDR3: ASSVEPSRTDTQY
V: TRBV9
size: -
J: TRBJ2-3

CDR3: SASWATGYT
V: TRBV20-1
size: once
J: TRBJ1-2

CDR3: ASSLMGGPNEKLF
V: TRBV27
size: -
J: TRBJ1-4

CDR3: ASQGGQGAGPQSTYNEQF
V: TRBV10-2
size: -
J: TRBJ2-1

CDR3: ATSERTGIETQY
V: TRBV24-1
size: -
J: TRBJ2-5

CDR3: ASSQDQTASYNEQF
V: TRBV4-1
size: -
J: TRBJ2-1

CDR3: ASMVLANTGELF
V: TRBV6-5
size: -
J: TRBJ2-2

CDR3: ASSLGGEAF
V: TRBV27
size: -
J: TRBJ1-1

CDR3: ASSSGGGTEAF
V: TRBV7-9
size: -
J: TRBJ1-1

CDR3: ASHDTGGLSYEQY
V: TRBV28
size: few
J: TRBJ2-7

CDR3: ASSVGQGRNTGELF
V: TRBV7-3
size: -
J: TRBJ2-2

CDR3: ASSSGLAGDEQY
V: TRBV5-6
size: once
J: TRBJ2-7

CDR3: ASRHEYRGYNEQF
V: TRBV28
size: -
J: TRBJ2-1

CDR3: ASSPNTPQGTSYNEQF
V: TRBV7-8
size: -
J: TRBJ2-1

CDR3: ASSQGQALGGYT
V: TRBV3-1/TRBV3-2
size: few
J: TRBJ1-2

CDR3: ASSKVRSGREETQY
V: TRBV21-1
size: -
J: TRBJ2-5

CDR3: ASSPGRNYEQY
V: TRBV12-3/TRBV12-4
size: -
J: TRBJ2-7

CDR3: ASSTTGGEDEAF
V: TRBV5-4
size: -
J: TRBJ1-1

CDR3: ASSFTRASRTEAF
V: TRBV28
size: -
J: TRBJ1-1

CDR3: AWSRSSGEGYT
V: TRBV30
size: -
J: TRBJ1-2

CDR3: RGTGTLRHNEQF
V: TRBV29-1
size: -
J: TRBJ2-1

CDR3: ASSHNTHSGANVLT
V: TRBV3-1/TRBV3-2
size: once
J: TRBJ2-6

CDR3: ASSLAGRGLETQY
V: TRBV7-7
size: many
J: TRBJ2-5

CDR3: ASSLLGDRGHEQY
V: TRBV27
size: -
J: TRBJ2-7

CDR3: ASSPAADWRGDNEQF
V: TRBV7-3
size: -
J: TRBJ2-1

CDR3: ASSSTGRGMV
V: TRBV28
size: -
J: TRBJ2-1

CDR3: ASSKIARVAKEQY
V: TRBV11-2
size: -
J: TRBJ2-7

CDR3: ASSSGLNRYEQY
V: TRBV2
size: -
J: TRBJ2-7

CDR3: ASSFDRPKGYEQY
V: TRBV28
size: -
J: TRBJ2-7

CDR3: ASNPMGAREQY
V: TRBV28
size: -
J: TRBJ2-7

CDR3: ASSLFAQGAGEQY
V: TRBV11-2
size: -
J: TRBJ2-7

CDR3: ASSPRESSYNSPLH
V: TRBV2
size: -
J: TRBJ1-6

CDR3: ASSTPRYYNEQF
V: TRBV11-2
size: -
J: TRBJ2-1

CDR3: ASTPGLAAYEQY
V: TRBV2
size: -
J: TRBJ2-7